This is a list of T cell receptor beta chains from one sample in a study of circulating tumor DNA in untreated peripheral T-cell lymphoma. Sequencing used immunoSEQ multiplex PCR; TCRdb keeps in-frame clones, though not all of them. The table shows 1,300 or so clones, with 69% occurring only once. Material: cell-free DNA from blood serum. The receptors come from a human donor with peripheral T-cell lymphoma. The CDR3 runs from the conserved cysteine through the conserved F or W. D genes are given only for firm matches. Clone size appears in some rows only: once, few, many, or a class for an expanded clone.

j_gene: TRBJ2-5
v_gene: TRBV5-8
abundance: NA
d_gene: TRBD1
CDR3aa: CASSYGTGNGETQYF
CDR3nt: TGTGCCAGCAGCTACGGGACAGGAAATGGAGAGACCCAGTACTTC

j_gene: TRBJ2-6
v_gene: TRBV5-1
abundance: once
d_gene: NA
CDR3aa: CASSQGGANVLTF
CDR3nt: TGCGCCAGCAGTCAGGGAGGGGCCAACGTCCTGACTTTC

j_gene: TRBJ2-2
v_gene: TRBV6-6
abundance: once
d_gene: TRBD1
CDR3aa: CASRNPPGQRNGELFF
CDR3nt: TGTGCCAGCAGGAACCCTCCGGGACAGAGGAACGGGGAGCTGTTTTTT

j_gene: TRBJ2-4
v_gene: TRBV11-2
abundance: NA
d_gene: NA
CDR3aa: CASRRITGIQYF
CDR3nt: TGTGCCAGCAGGCGAATCACAGGGATTCAGTACTTC

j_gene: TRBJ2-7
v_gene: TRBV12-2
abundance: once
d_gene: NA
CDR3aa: CASRFQGALGEQYF
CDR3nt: TGTGCAAGTCGCTTCCAGGGGGCGCTCGGGGAGCAGTACTTC

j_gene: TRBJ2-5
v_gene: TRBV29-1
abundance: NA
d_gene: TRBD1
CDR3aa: CSVERTGGLQEAQYF
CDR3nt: TGCAGCGTTGAAAGAACAGGGGGCCTTCAGGAGGCCCAGTACTTC

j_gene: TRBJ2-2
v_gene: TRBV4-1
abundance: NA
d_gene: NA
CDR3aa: CASSQRGNTGELFF
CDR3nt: TGCGCCAGCAGCCAACGGGGAAACACCGGGGAGCTGTTTTTT

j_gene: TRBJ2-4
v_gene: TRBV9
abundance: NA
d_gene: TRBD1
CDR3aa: CASSVGIGDRENIQYF
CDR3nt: TGTGCCAGCAGCGTAGGGATCGGGGACAGGGAAAACATTCAGTACTTC

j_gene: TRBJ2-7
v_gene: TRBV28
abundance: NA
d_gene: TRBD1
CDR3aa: CASSSPGQGRYEQYF
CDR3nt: TGTGCCAGCAGTTCACCGGGACAGGGTAGATACGAGCAGTACTTC

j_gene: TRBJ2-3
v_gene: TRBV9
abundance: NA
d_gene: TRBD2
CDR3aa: CASTAGLDPDTQYF
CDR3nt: TGTGCCAGCACCGCAGGACTAGATCCTGATACGCAGTATTTT

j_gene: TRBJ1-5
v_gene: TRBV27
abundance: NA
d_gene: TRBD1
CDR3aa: CASSLRGLDQPQHF
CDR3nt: TGTGCCAGCAGCCTAAGGGGGCTAGATCAGCCCCAGCATTTT

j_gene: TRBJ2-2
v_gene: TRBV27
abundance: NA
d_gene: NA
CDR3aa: CASSPTGPMNTGELFF
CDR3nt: TGTGCCAGCAGTCCTACAGGGCCTATGAACACCGGGGAGCTGTTTTTT

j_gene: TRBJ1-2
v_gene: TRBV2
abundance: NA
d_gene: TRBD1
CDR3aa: CASRGGGGYTF
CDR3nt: TGTGCCAGCAGAGGAGGGGGCGGCTACACCTTC

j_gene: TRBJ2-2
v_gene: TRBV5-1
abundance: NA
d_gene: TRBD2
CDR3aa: CASSLRTASGFTGELFF
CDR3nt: TGCGCCAGCAGCTTAAGGACGGCTAGCGGCTTCACCGGGGAGCTGTTTTTT

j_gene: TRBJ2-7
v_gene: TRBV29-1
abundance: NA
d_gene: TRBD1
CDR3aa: CSARRDRATYEQYF
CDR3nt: TGCAGCGCCCGAAGGGACAGGGCAACCTACGAGCAGTACTTC

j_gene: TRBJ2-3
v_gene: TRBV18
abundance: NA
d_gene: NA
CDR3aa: CASSPARGGDTQYF
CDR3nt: TGTGCCAGCTCACCAGCAAGGGGAGGAGATACGCAGTATTTT

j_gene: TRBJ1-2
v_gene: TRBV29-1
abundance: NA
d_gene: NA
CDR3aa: CSGDDGYTF
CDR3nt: TGCAGCGGGGACGATGGCTACACCTTC

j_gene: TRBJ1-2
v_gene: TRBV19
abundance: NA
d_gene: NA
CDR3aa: CASSIDGQGLFGYTF
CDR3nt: TGTGCCAGTAGTATAGATGGGCAGGGTCTTTTTGGCTACACCTTC

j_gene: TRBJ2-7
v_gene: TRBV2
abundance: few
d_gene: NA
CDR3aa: CASNTGNSEQYF
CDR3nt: TGTGCCAGCAACACAGGGAACAGCGAGCAGTACTTC

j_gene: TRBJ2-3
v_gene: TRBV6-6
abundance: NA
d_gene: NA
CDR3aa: CASREVRGTDTQYF
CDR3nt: TGTGCCAGCAGGGAAGTAAGGGGCACAGATACGCAGTATTTT

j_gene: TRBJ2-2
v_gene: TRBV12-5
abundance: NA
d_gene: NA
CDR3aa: CASGWPAGELFF
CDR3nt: TGTGCTAGTGGTTGGCCCGCCGGGGAGCTGTTTTTT

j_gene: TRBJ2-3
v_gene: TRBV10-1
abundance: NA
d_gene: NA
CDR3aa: CASSESVYSITDTQYF
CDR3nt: TGCGCCAGCAGTGAGTCGGTTTACAGCATTACAGATACGCAGTATTTT

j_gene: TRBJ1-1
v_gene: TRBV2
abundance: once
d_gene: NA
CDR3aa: CASSEGGLLSMNTEAFF
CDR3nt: TGTGCCAGCAGTGAAGGGGGCCTTTTATCGATGAACACTGAAGCTTTCTTT

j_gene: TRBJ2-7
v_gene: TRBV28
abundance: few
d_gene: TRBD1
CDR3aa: CASSLFGTGDEQYF
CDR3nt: TGTGCCAGCAGTTTATTCGGGACAGGGGACGAGCAGTACTTC

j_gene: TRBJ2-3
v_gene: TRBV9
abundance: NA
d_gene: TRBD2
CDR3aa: CASSVVERGPGTQYF
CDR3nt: TGTGCCAGCAGCGTAGTTGAGCGGGGGCCCGGCACGCAGTATTTT

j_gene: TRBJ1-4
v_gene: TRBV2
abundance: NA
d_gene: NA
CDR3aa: CATGPDTNEKLFF
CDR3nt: TGTGCCACCGGGCCAGACACTAATGAAAAACTGTTTTTT

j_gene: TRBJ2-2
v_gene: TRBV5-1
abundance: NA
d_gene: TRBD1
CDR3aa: CASSPLGTGSPGELFF
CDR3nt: TGCGCCAGCAGCCCGCTCGGGACAGGGTCCCCCGGGGAGCTGTTTTTT

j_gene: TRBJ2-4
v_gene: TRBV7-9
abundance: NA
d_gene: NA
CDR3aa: CASSLFLGAEDIQYF
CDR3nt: TGTGCCAGCAGCTTATTCCTGGGGGCGGAGGACATTCAGTACTTC

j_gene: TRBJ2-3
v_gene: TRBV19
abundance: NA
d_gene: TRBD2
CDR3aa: CASSIRTSGRTADTQYF
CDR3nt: TGTGCCAGTAGTATCAGGACTAGCGGGAGGACCGCAGATACGCAGTATTTT

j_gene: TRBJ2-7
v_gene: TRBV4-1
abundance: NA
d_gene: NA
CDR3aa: CASSQVWPTAYEQYF
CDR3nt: TGCGCCAGCAGCCAAGTGTGGCCGACGGCCTACGAGCAGTACTTC

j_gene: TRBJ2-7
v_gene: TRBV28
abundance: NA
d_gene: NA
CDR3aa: CASSLPAYEQYF
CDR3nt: TGTGCCAGCAGTTTACCGGCCTACGAGCAGTACTTC

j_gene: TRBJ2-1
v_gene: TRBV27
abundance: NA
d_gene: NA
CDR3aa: CASKEGFNNEQFF
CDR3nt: TGTGCCAGCAAGGAAGGGTTTAACAATGAGCAGTTCTTC

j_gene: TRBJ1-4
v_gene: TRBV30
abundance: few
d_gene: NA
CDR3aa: CACGQPWGLFF
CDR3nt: TGTGCCTGCGGACAGCCATGGGGGCTGTTTTTT

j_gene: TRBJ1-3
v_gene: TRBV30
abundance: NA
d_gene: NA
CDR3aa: CAWSVRVSGNTIYF
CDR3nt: TGTGCCTGGAGTGTCCGGGTCTCTGGAAACACCATATATTTT

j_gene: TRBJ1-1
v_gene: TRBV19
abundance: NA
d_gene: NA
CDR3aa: CASSIGRGTEAFF
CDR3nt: TGTGCCAGTAGTATAGGCCGGGGGACTGAAGCTTTCTTT

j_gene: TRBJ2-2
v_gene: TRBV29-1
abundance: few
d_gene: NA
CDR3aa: CSVEVEGAGELFF
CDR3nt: TGCAGCGTTGAAGTCGAAGGGGCCGGGGAGCTGTTTTTT

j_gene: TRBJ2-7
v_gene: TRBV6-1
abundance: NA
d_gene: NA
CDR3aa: CASSEALRGVYEQYF
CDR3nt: TGTGCCAGCAGTGAAGCGCTTCGCGGGGTCTACGAGCAGTACTTC

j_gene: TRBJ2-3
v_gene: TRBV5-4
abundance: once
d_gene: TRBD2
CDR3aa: CASSLTSGELDTQYF
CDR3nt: TGTGCCAGCAGCTTGACTAGCGGGGAGCTGGATACGCAGTATTTT

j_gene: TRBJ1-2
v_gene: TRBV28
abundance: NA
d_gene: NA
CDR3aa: CASSLCTEESYGYTF
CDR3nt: TGTGCCAGCAGTTTATGCACAGAGGAGAGCTATGGCTACACCTTC

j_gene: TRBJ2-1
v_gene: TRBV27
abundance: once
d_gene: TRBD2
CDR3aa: CASSSFLPGLAGPHEQFF
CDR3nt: TGTGCCAGCAGTTCTTTCTTGCCGGGACTAGCGGGACCGCATGAGCAGTTCTTC

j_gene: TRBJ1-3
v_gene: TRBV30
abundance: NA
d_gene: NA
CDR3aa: CAWDRGGSYSGNTIYF
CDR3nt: TGTGCCTGGGACAGAGGGGGGTCTTACTCTGGAAACACCATATATTTT

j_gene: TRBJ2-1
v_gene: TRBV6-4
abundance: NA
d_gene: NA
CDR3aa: CASSDSAPSNEQFF
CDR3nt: TGTGCCAGCAGTGACTCAGCTCCATCCAATGAGCAGTTCTTC

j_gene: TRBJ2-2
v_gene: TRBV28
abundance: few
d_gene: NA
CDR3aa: CASSSLSGTRRTGELFF
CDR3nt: TGTGCCAGCAGCTCGCTTTCGGGAACTCGACGCACCGGGGAGCTGTTTTTT

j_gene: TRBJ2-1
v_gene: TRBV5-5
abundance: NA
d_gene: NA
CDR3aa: CASSPAPYNEQFF
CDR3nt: TGTGCCAGCAGCCCGGCACCCTACAATGAGCAGTTCTTC

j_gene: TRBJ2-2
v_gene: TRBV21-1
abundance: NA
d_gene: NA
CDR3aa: CASSKGGCGATTAINTGELFF
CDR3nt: TGTGCCAGCAGCAAAGGGGGATGCGGGGCCACTACCGCTATCAACACCGGGGAGCTGTTTTTT

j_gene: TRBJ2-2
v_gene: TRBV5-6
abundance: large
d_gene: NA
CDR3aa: CASSLTTWLSGELFF
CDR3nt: TGTGCCAGCAGCTTGACGACTTGGCTGTCCGGGGAGCTGTTTTTT

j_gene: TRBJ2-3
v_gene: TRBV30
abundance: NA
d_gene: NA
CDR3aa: CAWSGGYSTDTQYF
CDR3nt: TGTGCCTGGAGTGGAGGGTATAGCACAGATACGCAGTATTTT

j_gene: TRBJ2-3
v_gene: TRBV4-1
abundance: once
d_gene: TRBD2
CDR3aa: CASSPRGTRLYF
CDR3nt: TGCGCCAGCAGCCCCCGAGGGACTAGGCTGTATTTT

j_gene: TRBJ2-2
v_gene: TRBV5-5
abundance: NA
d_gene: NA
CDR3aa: CASSLDVFANTGELFF
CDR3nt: TGTGCCAGCAGCTTGGATGTATTCGCGAACACCGGGGAGCTGTTTTTT

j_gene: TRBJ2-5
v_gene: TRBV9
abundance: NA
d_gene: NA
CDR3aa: CASSDRASGEETQYF
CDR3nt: TGTGCCAGCAGCGACCGAGCTTCGGGGGAAGAGACCCAGTACTTC

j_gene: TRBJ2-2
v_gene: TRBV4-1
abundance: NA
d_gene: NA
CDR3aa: CASSQETVTGELFF
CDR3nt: TGCGCCAGCAGCCAAGAGACAGTAACCGGGGAGCTGTTTTTT

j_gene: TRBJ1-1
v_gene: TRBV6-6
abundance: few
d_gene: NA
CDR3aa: CASSYGTHTEAFF
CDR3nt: TGTGCCAGCAGTTACGGCACGCACACTGAAGCTTTCTTT

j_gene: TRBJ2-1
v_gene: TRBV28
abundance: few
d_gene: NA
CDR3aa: CASSKLREHNEQFF
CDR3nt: TGTGCCAGCAGTAAACTCCGGGAGCACAATGAGCAGTTCTTC

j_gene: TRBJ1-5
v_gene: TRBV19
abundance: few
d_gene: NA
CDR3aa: CASSKTSYSNQPQHF
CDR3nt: TGTGCCAGTAGTAAAACCAGCTATAGCAATCAGCCCCAGCATTTT

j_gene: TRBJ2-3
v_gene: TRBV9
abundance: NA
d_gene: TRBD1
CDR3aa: CASSPGTGGSTDTQYF
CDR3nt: TGTGCCAGCAGCCCGGGGACAGGGGGAAGCACAGATACGCAGTATTTT

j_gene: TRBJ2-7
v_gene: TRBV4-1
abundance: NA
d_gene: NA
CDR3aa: CASSPGLAYEQYF
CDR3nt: TGCGCCAGCAGCCCCGGGCTTGCCTACGAGCAGTACTTC

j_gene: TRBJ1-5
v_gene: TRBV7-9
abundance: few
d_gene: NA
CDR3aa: CASSFTGGEWPQPQHF
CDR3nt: TGTGCCAGCAGCTTCACCGGTGGGGAATGGCCACAGCCCCAGCATTTT

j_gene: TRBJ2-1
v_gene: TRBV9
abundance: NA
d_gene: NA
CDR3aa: CASSVAGSSSNEQFF
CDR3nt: TGTGCCAGCAGCGTAGCCGGCAGTAGTTCCAATGAGCAGTTCTTC

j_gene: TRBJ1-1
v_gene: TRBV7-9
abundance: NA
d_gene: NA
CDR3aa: CASSLGSQNTEAFF
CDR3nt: TGTGCCAGCAGCTTGGGTAGTCAGAACACTGAAGCTTTCTTT

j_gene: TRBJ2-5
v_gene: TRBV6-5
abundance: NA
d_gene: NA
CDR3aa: CASSHGGGGETQYF
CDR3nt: TGTGCCAGCAGCCACGGCGGGGGCGGGGAGACCCAGTACTTC